This TCR beta chain was sequenced in a study of shared clonotypes between healthy human individuals. This clone showed up just once. The V gene's germline CDR1 is LGHNA and CDR2 YSLEER. The CDR3 is made up of 16 amino acids. Losses at the gene ends were 0 bases for V and 6 bases for J; bases not matched to a gene: 7. Authors' analysis steps: Filtering of immunoSEQ junctional sequences could not match full-length read filtering. This table comes from immunoSEQ multiplex PCR, and its TCRdb copy is limited to in-frame clones, with some not included. V, J and clone size reflect that table, while D and trimming were determined from the DNA. The sample yields around 1.9 million clones, approximately 94% seen once. Naive CD8 cells were CD45RO-negative, positively selected for CCR7, excluding terminally differentiated effector memory CD45RA+ cells.

The source of this sequence is a man aged 18 to 30 in good health. Some clones in this sample may be carry-over from other donors' samples. The J gene is TRBJ2-1, the V gene TRBV4-3; the match to TRBD2 covers 8 bases. Sequencing input: naive CD8+ T cells from PBMCs. The CDR3: CASSQDLLAGFNEQFF. In DNA, the CDR3 is TGCGCCAGCAGCCAAGATTTGCTAGCGGGCTTCAATGAGCAGTTCTTC.